What follows are 4 T cell receptor beta chains derived from one specimen sequenced in a study of CD8+ T cells in alopecia areata (dated by TCRdb to 2017 to 2018). Libraries were constructed by the immunoSEQ multiplex PCR assay. For TCR sequencing, RNA was extracted from every sample and reverse transcribed into cDNA to serve as template. Here the immuneACCESS table is served through TCRdb, limited to in-frame sequences with V and J called. Missing clones are a known gap in these copies; in checked studies unresolved V genes cover under half, and the rest lacks a known reason. Within this sample are around 130,000 clones, with 58% of them counted one time only. Clones ranked in the top ten supply about 4.9% of the sample. Per the publication, the time point label means: baseline before oral tofacitinib. Here the sequenced sample was CD4+ T cells sorted from blood, taken at week 0. Source of these receptors: a human donor with alopecia areata.

This chain links TRBV7-8 with TRBJ2-6; D is undetermined. Germline loops: CDR1 SGHVS, CDR2 FQNEAQ. V was cut by 1 base and J by 13 bases, with 14 bases left in between. The CDR3 contains 14 residues. The CDR3 reads CASSLVGLVKVLTF. CDR3 sequence (DNA): TGTGCCAGCAGCTTAGTTGGCCTAGTAAAGGTCCTGACTTTC.

This rearrangement joins TRBV14 to TRBJ2-5, with 8 bases lining up with TRBD2. Germline CDR1 is SGHDN and CDR2 is FVKESK. V shed 4 bases, J shed 2 bases, and the junction held 6 bases outside the gene matches. The CDR3 sequence is 15 residues long. The CDR3 region has the DNA TGTGCCAGCAGCCCTCGGGGGGGAGGACAAGAGACCCAGTACTTC. It is translated as CASSPRGGGQETQYF.

This clone was seen a handful of times. CDR3 protein: CASLRLAGGADTQYF. The DNA of the CDR3 is TGTGCCAGCCTGAGACTAGCGGGAGGCGCAGATACGCAGTATTTT. This chain links TRBV2 with TRBJ2-3; TRBD2 aligns across 13 bases. Germline CDR1 SNHLY, CDR2 FYNNEI. This CDR3 contains 15 residues. V lost 8 bases and J lost 4; bases outside the gene matches: 6.

The chain has TRBV7-2 and TRBJ2-6; possibly TRBD2 for D (6 bases). From germline, CDR1 is SGHTA and CDR2 FQGNSA. The CDR3 is made up of 17 amino acids. The V and J ends lost 2 bases and 0 bases respectively, with 11 bases between them. The CDR3 protein is CASSLSGLNSGANVLTF. Here the CDR3 DNA reads TGTGCCAGCAGCTTATCGGGACTGAACTCTGGGGCCAACGTCCTGACTTTC.